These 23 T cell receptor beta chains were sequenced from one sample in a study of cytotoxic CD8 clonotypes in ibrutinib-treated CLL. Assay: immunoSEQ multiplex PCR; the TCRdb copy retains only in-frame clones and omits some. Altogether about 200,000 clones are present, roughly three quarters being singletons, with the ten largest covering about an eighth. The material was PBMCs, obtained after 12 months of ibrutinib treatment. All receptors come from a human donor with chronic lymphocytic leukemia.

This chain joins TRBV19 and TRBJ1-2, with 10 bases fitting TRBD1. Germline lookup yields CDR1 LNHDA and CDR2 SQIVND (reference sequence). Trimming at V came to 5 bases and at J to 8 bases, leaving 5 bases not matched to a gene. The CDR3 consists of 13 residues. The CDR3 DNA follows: TGTGCCAGTAGTCTTGGGACAGGGGTCGGCTACACCTTC. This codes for CASSLGTGVGYTF.

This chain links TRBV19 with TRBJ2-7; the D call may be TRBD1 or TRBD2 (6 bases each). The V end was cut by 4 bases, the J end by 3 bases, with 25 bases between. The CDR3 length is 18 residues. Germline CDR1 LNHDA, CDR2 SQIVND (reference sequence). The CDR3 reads CASSKRGLAGPPVYEQYF. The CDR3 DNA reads TGTGCCAGTAGTAAACGGGGGCTGGCGGGGCCCCCCGTCTACGAGCAGTACTTC.

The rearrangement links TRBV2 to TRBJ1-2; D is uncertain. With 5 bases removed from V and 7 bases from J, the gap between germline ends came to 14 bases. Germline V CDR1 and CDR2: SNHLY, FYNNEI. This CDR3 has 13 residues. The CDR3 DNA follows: TGTGCCAGCAGTCAGGTACCCCTAGTTGGCTACACCTTC. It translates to CASSQVPLVGYTF.

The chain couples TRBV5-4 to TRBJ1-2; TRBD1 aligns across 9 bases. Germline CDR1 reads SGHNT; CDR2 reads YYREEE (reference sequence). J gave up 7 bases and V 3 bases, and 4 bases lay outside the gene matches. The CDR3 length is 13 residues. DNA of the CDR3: TGTGCCAGCAGCTGGGACAGGGATGGTGGCTACACCTTC. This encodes CASSWDRDGGYTF.

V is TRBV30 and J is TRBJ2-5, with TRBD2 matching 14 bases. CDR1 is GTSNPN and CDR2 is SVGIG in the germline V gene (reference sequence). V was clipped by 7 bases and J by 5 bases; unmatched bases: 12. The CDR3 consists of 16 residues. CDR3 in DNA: TGTGCCTTCGTTGGGACTAGCGGGGGTCCAGGTGAGACCCAGTACTTC. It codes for CAFVGTSGGPGETQYF.

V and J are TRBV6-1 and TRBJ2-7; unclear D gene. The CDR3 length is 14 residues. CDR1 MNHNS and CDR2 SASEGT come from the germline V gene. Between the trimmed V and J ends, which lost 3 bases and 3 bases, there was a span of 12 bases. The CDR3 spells CASSDNYPYYEQYF. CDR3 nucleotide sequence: TGTGCCAGCAGTGACAATTACCCTTACTACGAGCAGTACTTC.

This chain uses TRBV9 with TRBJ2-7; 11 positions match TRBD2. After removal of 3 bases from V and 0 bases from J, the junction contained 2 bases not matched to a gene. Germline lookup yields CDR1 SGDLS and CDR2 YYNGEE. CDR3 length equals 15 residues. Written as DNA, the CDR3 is TGTGCCAGCAGCGACGGGACTAGCGGCTCCTACGAGCAGTACTTC. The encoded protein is CASSDGTSGSYEQYF.

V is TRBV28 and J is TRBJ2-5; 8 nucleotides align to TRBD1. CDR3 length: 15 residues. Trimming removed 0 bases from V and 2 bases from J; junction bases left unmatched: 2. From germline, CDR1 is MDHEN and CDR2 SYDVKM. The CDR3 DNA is TGTGCCAGCAGTTTATGGACAGGGGTACAAGAGACCCAGTACTTC. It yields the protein CASSLWTGVQETQYF.

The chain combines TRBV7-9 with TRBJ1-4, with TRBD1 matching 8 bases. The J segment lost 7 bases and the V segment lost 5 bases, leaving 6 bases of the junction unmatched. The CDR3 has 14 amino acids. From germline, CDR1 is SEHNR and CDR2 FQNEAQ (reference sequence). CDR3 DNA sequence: TGTGCCAGCAGCCCCACAGGGGGTGGTGAAAAACTGTTTTTT. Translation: CASSPTGGGEKLFF. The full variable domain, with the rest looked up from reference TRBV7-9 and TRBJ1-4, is DTGVSQNPRHKITKRGQNVTFRCDPISEHNRLYWYRQTLGQGPEFLTYFQNEAQLEKSRLLSDRFSAERPKGSFSTLEIQRTEQGDSAMYLCASSPTGGGEKLFFGSGTQLSVL.

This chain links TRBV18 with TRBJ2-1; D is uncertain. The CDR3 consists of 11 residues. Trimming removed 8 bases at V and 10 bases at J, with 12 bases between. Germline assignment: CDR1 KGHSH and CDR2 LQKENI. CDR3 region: CASRSPLEQFF. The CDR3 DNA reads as TGTGCCAGCCGAAGTCCCCTCGAGCAGTTCTTC.

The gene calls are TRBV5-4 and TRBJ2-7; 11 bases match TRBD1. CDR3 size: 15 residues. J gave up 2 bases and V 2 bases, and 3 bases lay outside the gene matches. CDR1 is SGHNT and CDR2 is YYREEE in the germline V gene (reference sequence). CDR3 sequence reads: CASSFGTGGPYEQYF. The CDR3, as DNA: TGTGCCAGCAGCTTTGGGACAGGGGGGCCCTACGAGCAGTACTTC. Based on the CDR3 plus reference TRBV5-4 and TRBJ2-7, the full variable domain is ETGVTQSPTHLIKTRGQQVTLRCSSQSGHNTVSWYQQALGQGPQFIFQYYREEENGRGNFPPRFSGLQFPNYSSELNVNALELDDSALYLCASSFGTGGPYEQYFGPGTRLTVT.

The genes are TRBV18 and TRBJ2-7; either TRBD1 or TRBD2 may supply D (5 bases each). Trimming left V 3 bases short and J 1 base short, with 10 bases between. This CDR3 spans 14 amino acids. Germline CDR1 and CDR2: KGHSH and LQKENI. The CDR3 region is CASSPRDGSYEQYF. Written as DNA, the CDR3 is TGTGCCAGCTCACCCAGGGACGGGTCCTACGAGCAGTACTTC.

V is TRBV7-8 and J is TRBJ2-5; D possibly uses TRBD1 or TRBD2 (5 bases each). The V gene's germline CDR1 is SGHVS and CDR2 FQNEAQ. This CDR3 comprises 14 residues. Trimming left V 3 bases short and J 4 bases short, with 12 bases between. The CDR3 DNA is TGTGCCAGCAGCTTCCGATATGGGACAGAGACCCAGTACTTC. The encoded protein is CASSFRYGTETQYF.

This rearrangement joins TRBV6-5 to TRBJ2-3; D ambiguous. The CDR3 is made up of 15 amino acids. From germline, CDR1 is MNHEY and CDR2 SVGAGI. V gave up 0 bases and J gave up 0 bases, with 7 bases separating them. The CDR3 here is CASSYSAVSTDTQYF. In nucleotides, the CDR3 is TGTGCCAGCAGTTACTCCGCGGTTAGCACAGATACGCAGTATTTT.

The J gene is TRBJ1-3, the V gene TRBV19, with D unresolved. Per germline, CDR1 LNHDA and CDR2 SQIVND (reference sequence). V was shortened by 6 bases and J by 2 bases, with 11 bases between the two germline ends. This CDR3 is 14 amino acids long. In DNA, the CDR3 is TGTGCCAGTAGAGTTGGAGGGACTGGAAACACCATATATTTT. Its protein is CASRVGGTGNTIYF.

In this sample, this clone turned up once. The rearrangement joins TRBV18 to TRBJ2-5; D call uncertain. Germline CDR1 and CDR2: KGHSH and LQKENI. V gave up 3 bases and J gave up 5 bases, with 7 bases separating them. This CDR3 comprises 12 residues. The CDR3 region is CASSPDSETQYF. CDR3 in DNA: TGTGCCAGCTCACCGGATTCGGAGACCCAGTACTTC.

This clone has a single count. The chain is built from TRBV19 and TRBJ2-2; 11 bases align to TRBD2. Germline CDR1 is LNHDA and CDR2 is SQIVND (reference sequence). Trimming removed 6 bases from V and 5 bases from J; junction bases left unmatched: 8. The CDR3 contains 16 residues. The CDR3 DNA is TGTGCCAGTAGCGGTACTAGCGGGAGTTGGACCGGGGAGCTGTTTTTT. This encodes CASSGTSGSWTGELFF.

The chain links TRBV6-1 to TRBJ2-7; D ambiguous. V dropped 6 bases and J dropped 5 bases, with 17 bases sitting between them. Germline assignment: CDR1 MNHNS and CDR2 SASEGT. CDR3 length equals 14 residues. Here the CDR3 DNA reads TGTGCCAGCAGCGCACGATCAAGTGTCGACGAGCAGTACTTC. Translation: CASSARSSVDEQYF.

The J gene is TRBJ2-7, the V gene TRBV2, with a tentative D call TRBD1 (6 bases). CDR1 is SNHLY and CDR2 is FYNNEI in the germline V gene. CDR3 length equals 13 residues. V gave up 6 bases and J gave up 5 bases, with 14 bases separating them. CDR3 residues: CASRQGVTHEQYF. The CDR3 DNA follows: TGTGCCAGCAGACAGGGAGTAACCCACGAGCAGTACTTC. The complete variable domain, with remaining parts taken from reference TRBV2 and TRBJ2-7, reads EPEVTQTPSHQVTQMGQEVILRCVPISNHLYFYWYRQILGQKVEFLVSFYNNEISEKSEIFDDQFSVERPDGSNFTLKIRSTKLEDSAMYFCASRQGVTHEQYFGPGTRLTVT.

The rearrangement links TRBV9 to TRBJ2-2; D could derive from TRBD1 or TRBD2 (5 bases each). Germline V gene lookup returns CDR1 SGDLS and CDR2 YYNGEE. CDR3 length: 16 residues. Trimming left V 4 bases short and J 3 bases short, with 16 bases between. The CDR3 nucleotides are TGTGCCAGCAGCACTAGGGGTAACGGAGACACCGGGGAGCTGTTTTTT. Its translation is CASSTRGNGDTGELFF.

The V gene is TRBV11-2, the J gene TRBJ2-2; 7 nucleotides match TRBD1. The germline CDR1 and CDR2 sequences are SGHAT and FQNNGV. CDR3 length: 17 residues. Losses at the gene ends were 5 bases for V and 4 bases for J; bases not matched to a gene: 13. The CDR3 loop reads CASSRDRVRLSTGELFF. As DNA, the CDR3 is TGTGCCAGCAGCCGTGACAGGGTTCGGCTCAGCACCGGGGAGCTGTTTTTT.

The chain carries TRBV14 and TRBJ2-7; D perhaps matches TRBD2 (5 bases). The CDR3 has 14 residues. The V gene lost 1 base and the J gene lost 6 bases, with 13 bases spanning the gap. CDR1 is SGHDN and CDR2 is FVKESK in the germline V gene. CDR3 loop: CASSQGTWRLEQYF. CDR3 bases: TGTGCCAGCAGCCAAGGGACTTGGAGGCTCGAGCAGTACTTC.

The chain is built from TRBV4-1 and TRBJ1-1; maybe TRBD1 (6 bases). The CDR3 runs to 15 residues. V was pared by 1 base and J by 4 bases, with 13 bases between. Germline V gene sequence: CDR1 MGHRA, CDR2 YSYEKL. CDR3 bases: TGCGCCAGCAGCCAAGGGGTCGGACAGTTCACTGAAGCTTTCTTT. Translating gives CASSQGVGQFTEAFF.